The clone carrying this T cell receptor (beta chain) was recorded at least ten times. This specimen belongs to a study of regulatory T cells in long-lasting Graves disease. About the research overall: Graves' patients diagnosed newly had used antithyroid drugs under 3 months.

Time point noted: newly diagnosed GD, antithyroid drugs for less than 3 months. Isolated PBMC RNA provided the starting material for the TCR library. About 10 milliliters of peripheral blood were taken and placed in EDTA tubes. Germline lookup yields CDR1 LNHDA and CDR2 SQIVND (reference sequence). The CDR3 is 14 residues long. V dropped 5 bases and J dropped 2 bases, with 12 bases sitting between them. Relying on iRepertoire HTBI primers and Arm-PCR of CDR3 regions, the team built TCR beta libraries. MiXCR, run by TCRdb on the multiplex PCR reads, gives a single entry per CDR3 protein. This table has approximately 270,000 distinct CDR3 sequences, roughly 18% appearing once. These data are also associated with another study on T cells in Graves' hyperthyroidism and ophthalmopathy.

This TCR was sampled from a woman aged 30 to 39 with Graves disease. The chain links TRBV19 to TRBJ1-1, with D perhaps matching TRBD1 (5 bases). The specimen was peripheral blood mononuclear cells (PBMCs), collected at new diagnosis, from a patient treated with antithyroid drugs. The DNA of the CDR3 is TGTGCCAGTAGTCCCAGACAGACTAACACTGAAGCTTTCTTT. Protein: CASSPRQTNTEAFF. The full variable domain, completed using reference TRBV19 and TRBJ1-1, is DGGITQSPKYLFRKEGQNVTLSCEQNLNHDAMYWYRQDPGQGLRLIYYSQIVNDFQKGDIAEGYSVSREKKESFPLTVTSAQKNPTAFYLCASSPRQTNTEAFFGQGTRLTVV.